The T cell receptor beta chain under discussion was sequenced for a study of blood T cell repertoires in COVID-19. Turning to the study itself: Acute-phase and convalescent COVID-19 samples originated in the United States, Italy and Spain.

Original data processing: Estimation of nucleated cell counts was performed using reference gene primer amplification. The protocol was immunoSEQ multiplex PCR, while the TCRdb copy is restricted to in-frame clones and leaves out a portion. V and J calls and clone size are as listed in that table; D and trimming were resolved from the DNA. This table holds about 120,000 clones, around 78% found once. The sequence derives from a man aged 65-85 years with acute or convalescent COVID-19. Sequencing input: peripheral blood.

The CDR3: CASSGPGHRSTDTQYF. The CDR3 DNA is TGTGCCAGCAGCGGGCCCGGACACCGCAGCACAGATACGCAGTATTTT. This sequence joins TRBV5-5 and TRBJ2-3; perhaps TRBD1 as D (5 bases). The CDR3 extends over 16 amino acids. Trimming took off 4 bases at V and 0 bases at J, with 15 bases between the two ends. The germline V gene has CDR1 SGHKS and CDR2 YYEKEE (reference sequence).